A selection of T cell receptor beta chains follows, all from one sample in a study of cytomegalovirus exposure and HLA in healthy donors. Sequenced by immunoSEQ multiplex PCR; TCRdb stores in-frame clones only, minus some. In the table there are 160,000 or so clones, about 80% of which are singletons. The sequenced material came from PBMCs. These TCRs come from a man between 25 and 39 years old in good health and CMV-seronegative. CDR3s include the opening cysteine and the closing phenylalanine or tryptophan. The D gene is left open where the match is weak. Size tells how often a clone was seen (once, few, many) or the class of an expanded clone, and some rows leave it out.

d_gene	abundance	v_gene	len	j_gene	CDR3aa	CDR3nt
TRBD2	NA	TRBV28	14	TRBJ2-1	CASRRTSGFNEQFF	TGTGCCAGCCGAAGGACTAGCGGGTTTAATGAGCAGTTCTTC
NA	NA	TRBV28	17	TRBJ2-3	CASSLGGASVYTDTQYF	TGTGCCAGCAGTTTAGGGGGGGCTAGCGTATACACAGATACGCAGTATTTT
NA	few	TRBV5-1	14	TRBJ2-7	CASSLATDSYEQYF	TGCGCCAGCAGCTTGGCGACAGACTCCTACGAGCAGTACTTC
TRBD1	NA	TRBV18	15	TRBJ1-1	CASSQGQGMNTEAFF	TGTGCCAGCTCACAAGGACAGGGAATGAACACTGAAGCTTTCTTT
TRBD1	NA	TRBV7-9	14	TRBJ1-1	CASGDRVMNTEAFF	TGTGCCTCCGGCGACAGGGTTATGAACACTGAAGCTTTCTTT
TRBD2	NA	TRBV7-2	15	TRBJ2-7	CASSLELGAGYEQYF	TGTGCCAGCAGCTTAGAGTTGGGAGCGGGATACGAGCAGTACTTC
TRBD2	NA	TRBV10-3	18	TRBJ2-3	CAISEETTSGTRLDTQYF	TGTGCCATCAGTGAGGAGACGACTAGCGGGACCCGTTTGGATACGCAGTATTTT
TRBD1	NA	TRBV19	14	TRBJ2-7	CASSIGTGFGEQYF	TGTGCCAGTAGTATTGGGACAGGGTTTGGGGAGCAGTACTTC
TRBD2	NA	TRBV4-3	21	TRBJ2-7	CASSSQAPFGLAGGPSYEQYF	TGCGCCAGCAGCTCTCAAGCCCCATTCGGACTAGCGGGAGGACCCTCCTACGAGCAGTACTTC
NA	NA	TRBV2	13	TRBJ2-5	CASASRVQETQYF	TGTGCCAGCGCTTCGAGGGTCCAAGAGACCCAGTACTTC
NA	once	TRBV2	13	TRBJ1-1	CASRNLGGTEAFF	TGTGCCAGCAGAAATCTGGGGGGCACTGAAGCTTTCTTT
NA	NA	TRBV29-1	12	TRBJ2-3	CSARGSTDTQYF	TGCAGCGCCAGGGGTTCCACAGATACGCAGTATTTT
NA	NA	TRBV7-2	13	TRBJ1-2	CASSIQGSYGYTF	TGTGCCAGCAGCATACAGGGTTCCTATGGCTACACCTTC
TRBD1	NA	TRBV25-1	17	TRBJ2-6	CASFRTGLSSGANVLTF	TGTGCCAGCTTCCGGACAGGCCTGAGCTCTGGGGCCAACGTCCTGACTTTC
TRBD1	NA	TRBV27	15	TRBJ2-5	CASSLDRGFGETQYF	TGTGCCAGCAGTTTAGACAGGGGATTCGGAGAGACCCAGTACTTC
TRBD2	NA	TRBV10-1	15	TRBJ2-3	CASKGQREGTDTQYF	TGCGCCAGCAAAGGGCAGCGGGAGGGCACAGATACGCAGTATTTT
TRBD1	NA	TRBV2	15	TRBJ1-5	CASSTGTAGREPQHF	TGTGCCAGCAGTACCGGGACAGCGGGTCGTGAGCCCCAGCATTTT
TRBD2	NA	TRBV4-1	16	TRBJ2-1	CASSQEAGVGYNEQFF	TGCGCCAGCAGCCAAGAAGCGGGGGTAGGGTACAATGAGCAGTTCTTC
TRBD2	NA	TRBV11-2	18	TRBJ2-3	CASSLRTSGGFSTDTQYF	TGTGCCAGCAGCTTACGGACTAGCGGGGGCTTTAGCACAGATACGCAGTATTTT
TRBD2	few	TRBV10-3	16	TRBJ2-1	CAIRGVAGVQLNEQFF	TGTGCCATCAGGGGAGTCGCGGGGGTTCAACTCAATGAGCAGTTCTTC
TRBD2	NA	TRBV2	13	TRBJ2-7	CASRLAGVYEQYF	TGTGCCAGCAGATTAGCGGGAGTCTACGAGCAGTACTTC
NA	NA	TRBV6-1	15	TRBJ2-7	CASSEAWRELYEQYF	TGTGCCAGCAGTGAGGCCTGGCGGGAACTCTACGAGCAGTACTTC
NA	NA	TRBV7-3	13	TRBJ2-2	CASSVAGTGELFF	TGTGCCAGCAGCGTTGCGGGGACCGGGGAGCTGTTTTTT
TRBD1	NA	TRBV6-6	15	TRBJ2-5	CASSYRGPDQETQYF	TGTGCCAGCAGTTACAGGGGGCCCGATCAAGAGACCCAGTACTTC
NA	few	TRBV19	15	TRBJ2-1	CASSIGAEPVHEQFF	TGTGCCAGTAGTATAGGGGCAGAGCCAGTGCACGAGCAGTTCTTC
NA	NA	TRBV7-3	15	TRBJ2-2	CASSLAGANTGELFF	TGTGCCAGCAGCTTGGCGGGCGCGAACACCGGGGAGCTGTTTTTT
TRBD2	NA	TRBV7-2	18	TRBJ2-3	CASRAPGLAGGPGDTQYF	TGTGCCAGCAGAGCACCGGGACTAGCGGGGGGGCCTGGAGATACGCAGTATTTT
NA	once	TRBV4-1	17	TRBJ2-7	CASSQGDGPLGSYEQYF	TGCGCCAGCAGCCAAGGTGACGGCCCCCTCGGGTCCTACGAGCAGTACTTC
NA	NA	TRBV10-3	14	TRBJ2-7	CAISEVGGNYEQYF	TGTGCCATCAGTGAGGTTGGAGGGAACTACGAGCAGTACTTC
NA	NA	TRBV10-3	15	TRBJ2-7	CAISGKGDLGYEQYF	TGTGCCATCAGTGGGAAAGGAGATCTCGGCTACGAGCAGTACTTC
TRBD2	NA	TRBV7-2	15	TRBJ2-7	CASSPQAGGPNEQYF	TGTGCCAGCAGCCCCCAAGCGGGAGGGCCAAACGAGCAGTACTTC
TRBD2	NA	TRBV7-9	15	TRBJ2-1	CASSPLAGAYNEQFF	TGTGCCAGCAGCCCTCTAGCGGGAGCCTACAATGAGCAGTTCTTC
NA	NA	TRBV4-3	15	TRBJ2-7	CASSQSGGESYEQYF	TGCGCCAGCAGCCAATCGGGGGGCGAGTCCTACGAGCAGTACTTC